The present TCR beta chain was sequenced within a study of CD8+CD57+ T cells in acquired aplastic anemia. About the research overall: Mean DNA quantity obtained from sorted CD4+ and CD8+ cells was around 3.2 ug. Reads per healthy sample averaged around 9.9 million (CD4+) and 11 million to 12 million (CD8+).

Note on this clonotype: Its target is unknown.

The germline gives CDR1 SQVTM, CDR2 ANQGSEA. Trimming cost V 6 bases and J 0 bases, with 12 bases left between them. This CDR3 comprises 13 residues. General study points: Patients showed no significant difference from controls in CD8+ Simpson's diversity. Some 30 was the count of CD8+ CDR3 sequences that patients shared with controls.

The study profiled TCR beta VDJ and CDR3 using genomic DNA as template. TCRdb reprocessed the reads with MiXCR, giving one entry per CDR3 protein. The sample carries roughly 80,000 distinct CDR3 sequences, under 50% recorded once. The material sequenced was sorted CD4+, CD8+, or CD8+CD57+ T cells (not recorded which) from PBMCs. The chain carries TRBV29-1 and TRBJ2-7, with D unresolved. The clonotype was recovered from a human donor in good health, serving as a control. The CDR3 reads CSVGSLASYEQYF. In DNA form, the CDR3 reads TGCAGCGTCGGAAGTTTGGCCTCCTACGAGCAGTACTTC.